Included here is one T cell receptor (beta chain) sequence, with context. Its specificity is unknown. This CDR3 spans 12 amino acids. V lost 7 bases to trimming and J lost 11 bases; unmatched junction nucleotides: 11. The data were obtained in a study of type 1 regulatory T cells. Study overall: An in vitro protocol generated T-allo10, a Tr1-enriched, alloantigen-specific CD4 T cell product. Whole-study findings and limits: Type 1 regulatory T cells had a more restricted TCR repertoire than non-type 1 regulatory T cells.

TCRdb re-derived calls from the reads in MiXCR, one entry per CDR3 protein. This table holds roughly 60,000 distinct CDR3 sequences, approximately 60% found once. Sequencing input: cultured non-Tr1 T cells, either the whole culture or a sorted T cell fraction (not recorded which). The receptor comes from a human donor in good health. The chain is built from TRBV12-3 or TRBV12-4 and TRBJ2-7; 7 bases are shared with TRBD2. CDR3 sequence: CASNEVSGPKYF. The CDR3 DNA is TGTGCCAGCAATGAAGTTAGCGGGCCGAAGTACTTC.